The following is a T cell receptor beta chain sequence with its context. This record comes from a study of blood T cell repertoires in COVID-19. Study overall: PBMCs, B-cell-depleted T cells, or T cells were the source of the cDNA or gDNA that made up the material.

CDR1 and CDR2 (germline): LNHDA, SQIVND (reference sequence). The CDR3 extends over 17 amino acids. J gave up 0 bases and V 11 bases, and 15 bases lay outside the gene matches. Measured with immunoSEQ multiplex PCR; TCRdb has only the in-frame clones, and not every one. The profile shows about 59,000 clones, roughly 80% of them singletons. This TCR was sampled from a woman aged 65 to 85 with acute or convalescent COVID-19. V usage is TRBV19 and J usage is TRBJ1-5; 8 nucleotides align to TRBD1. Input material: peripheral blood. The DNA of the CDR3 is TGTGCCTGGTCAGGACAGGGCCGCCCTTATAGCAATCAGCCCCAGCATTTT. Amino acid sequence: CAWSGQGRPYSNQPQHF.